A selection of T cell receptor beta chains follows, all from one sample in a study of PD-L1 blockade in urothelial cancer. Data came from immunoSEQ multiplex PCR; TCRdb stores just in-frame clones and leaves some out. Among 60,000 to 70,000 clones, 80% to 85% were seen once, and the ten largest hold 3.2%. The input for sequencing was PBMCs, taken around atezolizumab (anti-PD-L1) treatment. All receptors derive from a man between 65 and 85 years old with urothelial cancer. CDR3s include the opening cysteine and the closing phenylalanine or tryptophan. Each record gives: clone size, V gene, J gene, D gene, CDR3 DNA, CDR3 protein. The D gene is left open where the match is weak. Clone size is stated in some rows and not others, as once, few, many or a class when expanded.

size: few; V: TRBV7-2; J: TRBJ1-5; D: .; DNA: TGTGCCAGCGGCAATAGCAATCAGCCCCAGCATTTT; CDR3: CASGNSNQPQHF
size: few; V: TRBV5-4; J: TRBJ2-2; D: TRBD2; DNA: TGTGCCAGCAGCTTGGGGACTAGCGGGAGCGGGGAGCTGTTTTTT; CDR3: CASSLGTSGSGELFF
size: .; V: TRBV5-1; J: TRBJ2-2; D: .; DNA: TGCGCCAGCAGCTTAGACATCACCGGGGAGCTGTTTTTT; CDR3: CASSLDITGELFF
size: .; V: TRBV5-4; J: TRBJ2-7; D: .; DNA: TGTGCCAGCAGCTTGGTATTTGCGGGAAGTCCCTACGAGCAGTACTTC; CDR3: CASSLVFAGSPYEQYF
size: .; V: TRBV2; J: TRBJ1-1; D: .; DNA: TGTGCCAGCAGCTCGAGGGGGATGCGGGCTTTCTTT; CDR3: CASSSRGMRAFF
size: few; V: TRBV11-1; J: TRBJ2-7; D: TRBD1; DNA: TGTGCCAGCAGTATAGAGGGACAGTCCTCCTACGAGCAGTACTTC; CDR3: CASSIEGQSSYEQYF
size: .; V: TRBV5-1; J: TRBJ1-1; D: TRBD1; DNA: TGCGCCAGCAGCTTGAAACAGGGGGCTGACACTGAAGCTTTCTTT; CDR3: CASSLKQGADTEAFF
size: .; V: TRBV18; J: TRBJ1-2; D: .; DNA: TGTGCCAGCTCACCTGACAGTAAGGGTGGCTACACCTTC; CDR3: CASSPDSKGGYTF
size: .; V: TRBV5-1; J: TRBJ1-3; D: .; DNA: TGCGCCAGCAGCTCCGGGGGAGCGGCCTCTGGAAACACCATATATTTT; CDR3: CASSSGGAASGNTIYF
size: .; V: TRBV4-1; J: TRBJ2-1; D: TRBD1; DNA: TGCGCCAGCAGCCAACCAGGGGGCGCGGGCTATGAGCAGTTCTTC; CDR3: CASSQPGGAGYEQFF
size: .; V: TRBV7-9; J: TRBJ2-2; D: TRBD1; DNA: TGTGCCAGCAGCCCCGGGACAGGGAGGACCGGGGAGCTGTTTTTT; CDR3: CASSPGTGRTGELFF
size: .; V: TRBV10-2; J: TRBJ1-5; D: .; DNA: TGCGCCAGCAGTGATCGAGATCAGCCCCAGCATTTT; CDR3: CASSDRDQPQHF
size: .; V: TRBV5-4; J: TRBJ2-3; D: TRBD2; DNA: TGTGCCAGCAGCTTGCAAAGCGGGAGGGTAGATACGCAGTATTTT; CDR3: CASSLQSGRVDTQYF
size: .; V: TRBV18; J: TRBJ2-3; D: TRBD2; DNA: TGTGCCAGCTCACGTAGCGGGAGTACAGATACGCAGTATTTT; CDR3: CASSRSGSTDTQYF
size: .; V: TRBV30; J: TRBJ2-1; D: TRBD2; DNA: TGTGCCTGGGGGGAGGGAGTAGGCTACAATGAGCAGTTCTTC; CDR3: CAWGEGVGYNEQFF
size: .; V: TRBV2; J: TRBJ2-3; D: TRBD2; DNA: TGTGCCAGCAACCGCGGGAGGGCCGCAGATACGCAGTATTTT; CDR3: CASNRGRAADTQYF
size: .; V: TRBV27; J: TRBJ2-7; D: TRBD2; DNA: TGTGCCAGCAGCAACAATCCGGGACTAGCGGAGGAGCAGTACTTC; CDR3: CASSNNPGLAEEQYF
size: .; V: TRBV29-1; J: TRBJ1-1; D: .; DNA: TGCAGCGTTTACGGGGGGTTGAACACTGAAGCTTTCTTT; CDR3: CSVYGGLNTEAFF
size: .; V: TRBV19; J: TRBJ1-2; D: TRBD1; DNA: TGTGCCAGTAGTAAAGACAGGGAATATGGCTACACCTTC; CDR3: CASSKDREYGYTF
size: .; V: TRBV15; J: TRBJ2-5; D: TRBD2; DNA: TGTGCCACCAGCAGGGCGGGAGTGAGAGAGACCCAGTACTTC; CDR3: CATSRAGVRETQYF
size: once; V: TRBV7-6; J: TRBJ2-1; D: TRBD2; DNA: TGTGCCAGCAGCCTCCGGGCGGGAGGAACCTACAATGAGCAGTTCTTC; CDR3: CASSLRAGGTYNEQFF
size: .; V: TRBV5-4; J: TRBJ1-5; D: .; DNA: TGTGCCAGCAGCTTAAGGGGCCAGGCACCTCAGCCCCAGCATTTT; CDR3: CASSLRGQAPQPQHF
size: .; V: TRBV9; J: TRBJ2-4; D: TRBD2; DNA: TGTGCCAGCAGCGTAGGAGATGCTAGCGGGACCATTCAGTACTTC; CDR3: CASSVGDASGTIQYF
size: once; V: TRBV9; J: TRBJ1-2; D: .; DNA: TGTGCCAGCAGCCCCGGGGCAGGGGATCGCTATGGCTACACCTTC; CDR3: CASSPGAGDRYGYTF
size: .; V: TRBV19; J: TRBJ2-4; D: .; DNA: TGTGCCAGTAGTAATCCGGGGGAAAAAAACATTCAGTACTTC; CDR3: CASSNPGEKNIQYF
size: .; V: TRBV5-4; J: TRBJ2-7; D: TRBD1; DNA: TGTGCCAGCAGCCCCAAACCGGGACAGGGAATATACGAGCAGTACTTC; CDR3: CASSPKPGQGIYEQYF
size: .; V: TRBV10-3; J: TRBJ1-1; D: .; DNA: TGTGCCACGACTTATGGTGGGACTGAAGCTTTCTTT; CDR3: CATTYGGTEAFF
size: .; V: TRBV18; J: TRBJ2-2; D: .; DNA: TGTGCCAGCTCACCTCGGTATGGCGGGGAGCTGTTTTTT; CDR3: CASSPRYGGELFF